Presented here are 27 T cell receptor beta chains from one specimen sequenced in a study of tumor-infiltrating lymphocytes in primary liver carcinoma. The authors made TCR beta cDNA from about 500 ng total RNA with a constant-region primer. Amplification in three nested multiplex PCR rounds with slightly modified ARM-PCR gave rise to TCR beta libraries. In the first two PCR rounds, TRBV1-TRBV30 forward primers were paired with a C-beta reverse primer, and each round lasted approximately 9 cycles. TCRdb reprocessed the multiplex PCR reads via MiXCR and lists one record per CDR3 protein. The table includes about 64,000 distinct CDR3 sequences, about two thirds detected once. The tissue used was unsorted bulk material of about 19-31 mg. RNA and DNA were co-extracted from it with the AllPrep DNA/RNA mini kit. The sample was liver tumor tissue from sampling region 4. This sample's subset: tumor region T4, right-lateral pole. These receptors came from a man in his forties or fifties with primary liver carcinoma and hepatitis B virus infection.

This clonotype is classed as large. The V and J genes are TRBV11-2 and TRBJ2-1; D not resolved. The CDR3 runs to 16 residues. With 0 bases removed from V and 0 bases from J, the gap between germline ends came to 9 bases. Germline CDR1 is SGHAT and CDR2 is FQNNGV. The CDR3 sequence: CASSLDPESSYNEQFF. The CDR3 bases are TGTGCCAGCAGCTTAGATCCAGAGAGCTCCTACAATGAGCAGTTCTTC.

The chain is built from TRBV28 and TRBJ1-5, with a possible D match to TRBD1 (6 bases). Looked up from germline, CDR1 is MDHEN and CDR2 is SYDVKM. This CDR3 has 13 residues. The ends were cut back, 10 bases at V and 16 bases at J, with 26 bases in the middle. In nucleotides, the CDR3 is TGTGCCATCTCCACAGGGCCCCGTCAGCCCCGTCATTTT. This gives the protein CAISTGPRQPRHF.

The V gene is TRBV6-1, the J gene TRBJ2-4, with D hard to call. From germline, CDR1 is MNHNS and CDR2 SASEGT. V lost 3 bases to trimming and J lost 9 bases, with 15 bases between them. The CDR3 is made up of 14 amino acids. The DNA for the CDR3 is TGTGCCAGCAGTGAGTCCGGCCCCAAATGCATTCAGTACTTC. This gives the protein CASSESGPKCIQYF.

The rearrangement links TRBV9 to TRBJ2-1; TRBD1 agrees at 9 bases. The V gene end was trimmed by 1 base and the J gene end by 7 bases; junction bases not matched to a gene: 6. Germline loops: CDR1 SGDLS, CDR2 YYNGEE. The CDR3 loop spans 15 amino acids. The CDR3: CASSVFDRGVNEQFF. CDR3 nucleotides: TGTGCCAGCAGCGTATTTGACAGGGGGGTGAATGAGCAGTTCTTC.

With regard to this clonotype: At one end, the junction sequence differs from germline, possibly due to a read error. This sequence joins TRBV6-2 or TRBV6-3 and TRBJ1-5, with a possible D match to TRBD1 (5 bases). CDR1 is MNHEY, CDR2 SVGEGT, per germline. The CDR3 loop spans 15 amino acids. In nucleotides, the CDR3 is TGTGCCGGCAGTTCCAGGGTAGGGGTTAATCAGCCCCAGCATTTT. Its translation is CAGSSRVGVNQPQHF.

This chain connects TRBV11-2 to TRBJ2-5; D unclear. The germline V gene encodes CDR1 SGHAT and CDR2 FQNNGV. Trimming pared 9 bases from V and 4 bases from J, leaving 21 bases between. The CDR3 runs 15 residues. Written as DNA, the CDR3 is TGTGCCAGGAGCCTCGTCGGGCTAGTCCCAGAGACCCAGTACTTC. This codes for CARSLVGLVPETQYF.

Comments on this clonotype: With a much larger clone just one base away, this may be a read error. The V call is TRBV12-3 or TRBV12-4, the J call TRBJ2-5; 7 bases match TRBD1. The CDR3 has 14 amino acids. Trimming took 8 bases from V and 1 from J; bases not matched to a gene: 7. DNA for the CDR3: TGTGCCAGCGCTCAGGGACAGTTCCAAGAGACCCAGTACTTC. Protein product: CASAQGQFQETQYF.

This clonotype was counted many times. The J gene is TRBJ2-3, the V gene TRBV4-3; D uncertain. The CDR3 loop spans 14 amino acids. V lost 0 bases, J lost 1 base, and 5 bases lay in between. Germline V gene data show CDR1 as LGHNA and CDR2 as YSLEER. CDR3 protein: CASSQDHGTDTQYF. The CDR3 nucleotides are TGCGCCAGCAGCCAAGATCACGGCACAGATACGCAGTATTTT.

This clonotype has just a few counts. The junction departs from germline at one end; a sequencing error may be responsible. V and J are TRBV5-5 and TRBJ2-1; a weak D match, TRBD1 (5 bases). The CDR3 runs 13 residues. Germline V gene sequence: CDR1 SGHKS, CDR2 YYEKEE (reference sequence). The DNA for the CDR3 is TGTGTCAGCAGTTCCCGTAAGGACAATGAACAGTTCTTC. Residues: CVSSSRKDNEQFF.

Only a few counts were recorded for this clonotype. At one of its ends the junction is not consistent with the germline gene, which may arise from a read error. The chain couples TRBV5-1 to TRBJ2-4, with TRBD1 identical over 8 bases. The CDR3 covers 17 residues. Germline V gene data show CDR1 as SGHRS and CDR2 as YFSETQ. This CDR3 is CAGSVLPPTGVKNIQYF. The CDR3 DNA is TGCGCCGGCAGCGTCCTCCCCCCGACAGGGGTCAAGAACATTCAGTACTTC.

This clonotype showed up just once. The junction and the germline gene differ at one end; a read error may be behind it. The genes are TRBV12-3 or TRBV12-4 and TRBJ2-5, with D perhaps TRBD2 (6 bases). The length of the CDR3 is 13 residues. The CDR3 is CAGSLTAGGTHYF. Here the CDR3 DNA reads TGTGCCGGCAGTTTAACGGCTGGGGGGACCCATTACTTC.

The chain joins TRBV7-8 to TRBJ2-3; D is ambiguous. Near its end, the DNA agrees better with TRBJ1-5, so the J call may be wrong. The CDR3 length is 15 residues. Germline CDR1 SGHVS, CDR2 FQNEAQ. The DNA of the CDR3 is TGTGCCAGCAGCTTAATTCCCGGTGTCACAGATACGCAGCATTTT. This sequence encodes CASSLIPGVTDTQHF.

This clonotype has just a few counts. One base away lies a much larger clone, so this may be a sequencing read error. J is TRBJ2-7 and V is TRBV5-6; D may be TRBD2 (6 bases). The germline V gene encodes CDR1 SGHDT and CDR2 YYEEEE. CDR3 length equals 16 residues. The CDR3: CANSLSGVASTYEQYF. CDR3 coding DNA: TGTGCCAACAGCTTGTCGGGGGTAGCTAGCACCTACGAGCAGTACTTC. Based on the CDR3 plus reference TRBV5-6 and TRBJ2-7, the full variable domain is DAGVTQSPTHLIKTRGQQVTLRCSPKSGHDTVSWYQQALGQGPQFIFQYYEEEERQRGNFPDRFSGHQFPNYSSELNVNALLLGDSALYLCANSLSGVASTYEQYFGPGTRLTVT.

This clonotype occurred a few times. One junction end does not reproduce the germline sequence, and a read error may be involved. This chain joins TRBV5-1 and TRBJ1-2; D not certain. From germline, CDR1 is SGHRS and CDR2 YFSETQ. The CDR3 totals 15 residues. The CDR3 nucleotides read TGCGCCAGCAGCTTTGATGGAGCAGTTAACTATGGCTACACATTC. It yields the protein CASSFDGAVNYGYTF.

This clonotype was recorded only once. The CDR3 carries no conserved terminal phenylalanine or tryptophan, so it likely arises from a read error. The rearrangement links TRBV4-3 to TRBJ1-6; the match to TRBD1 covers 10 bases. CDR1 and CDR2 (germline): LGHNA, YSLEER. Trimming cost V 8 bases and J 7 bases; bases outside gene matches: 11. The CDR3 extends over 16 amino acids. CDR3 protein: CASGSWDRGRNSPLHY. CDR3 DNA sequence: TGCGCCAGCGGCTCCTGGGACAGGGGAAGGAATTCACCCCTCCACTAT.

The chain joins TRBV7-6 to TRBJ1-6; TRBD1 agrees at 9 bases. After removal of 3 bases from V and 9 bases from J, the junction contained 9 bases not matched to a gene. From germline, CDR1 is SGHVS and CDR2 FNYEAQ. This CDR3 comprises 16 residues. The CDR3 is CASSLAGTGNLSPLHF. The CDR3 DNA is TGTGCCAGCAGCTTGGCCGGGACAGGGAATCTTTCACCCCTCCACTTT. The full variable domain, in which reference TRBV7-6 and TRBJ1-6 provide the parts outside the CDR3, is GAGVSQSPRYKVTKRGQDVALRCDPISGHVSLYWYRQALGQGPEFLTYFNYEAQQDKSGLPNDRFSAERPEGSISTLTIQRTEQRDSAMYRCASSLAGTGNLSPLHFGNGTRLTVT.

This clonotype was counted many times. V usage is TRBV11-2 and J usage is TRBJ2-1; tentative D call: TRBD2 (5 bases). Germline-derived CDR1 and CDR2 are SGHAT and FQNNGV. This CDR3 has 13 amino acids. V lost 3 bases and J 3 bases, leaving 6 bases between the germline ends. Here the CDR3 DNA reads TGTGCCAGCAGCTTTGAGGGCTACAATGAGCAGTTCTTC. It is translated as CASSFEGYNEQFF.

On this clonotype: At one end, the junction sequence differs from germline, possibly due to a read error. V gene TRBV6-6 combines with J gene TRBJ2-3, with 10 nucleotides matching TRBD2. This CDR3 contains 15 residues. Germline-derived CDR1 and CDR2 are MNHNY and SVGAGI (reference sequence). The CDR3 sequence is CASSTSGRGTDTRYF. In nucleotides, the CDR3 is TGTGCCAGCAGTACCAGCGGGAGGGGTACAGATACGCGGTATTTT.

The table lists this clonotype with a few counts. This chain links TRBV6-6 with TRBJ1-2; D ambiguous. Germline values: CDR1 MNHNY, CDR2 SVGAGI (reference sequence). The CDR3 loop spans 16 amino acids. Trimming shortened V by 6 bases and J by 5 bases, and 22 bases separated the two germline ends. The CDR3 DNA reads TGTGCCAGCAGCGAAGGTCCGGCCGGAGGAGGATATGGCTACACCTTC. Encoded protein: CASSEGPAGGGYGYTF.

Remarks on this clonotype: One end of the junction varies from germline; a read error may be responsible. This chain joins TRBV10-3 and TRBJ2-2, with D possibly TRBD1 on 7 matching bases. Germline values: CDR1 ENHRY, CDR2 SYGVKD. This CDR3 is built from 14 residues. CDR3 region: CAAEEGANSGELSF. Written as DNA, the CDR3 is TGTGCCGCCGAGGAGGGGGCTAACTCCGGGGAGCTGTCTTTT.

For this clonotype: A much larger clone lies one base from this, so it may be a read error. The V gene is TRBV6-5, the J gene TRBJ2-7; 15 bases map to TRBD2. CDR3 size: 17 residues. CDR1 is MNHEY and CDR2 is SVGAGI in the germline V gene. The ends lost 2 bases at V and 8 bases at J; junction bases unmatched: 10. The CDR3 DNA reads TGTGCCAGCAGTTACCGGACTAGCGGGAGGGGGGACCGAAAGCAGTACTTC. It is translated as CASSYRTSGRGDRKQYF.

CDR3 sequence (DNA): TGCATCGCCGGGACAGGGGGGGCTGACCAGTTCTTC. Translated: CIAGTGGADQFF. V usage is TRBV29-1 and J usage is TRBJ2-1, with 11 positions matching TRBD1. This CDR3 spans 12 amino acids. Germline V gene data show CDR1 as SQVTM and CDR2 as ANQGSEA.

This clonotype was seen ten or more times. The chain is built from TRBV5-4 and TRBJ2-2, with D uncertain. CDR1 is SGHNT, CDR2 YYREEE, per germline (reference sequence). The CDR3 spans 14 residues. V was trimmed by 2 bases and J by 8 bases, leaving 13 bases between them. CDR3 DNA: TGTGCCAGCAGCTTCCGGGCCAAACGGGGGGAGCTGTTTTTT. This gives the protein CASSFRAKRGELFF.

In the case of this clonotype: The CDR3 end shows no conserved phenylalanine or tryptophan, and so a read error is likely. The limits of the CDR3 on the DNA are not certain, so only TCRdb's listed CDR3 is given. The chain uses TRBV12-3 or TRBV12-4 and TRBJ1-2; the table's D call TRBD1 went unverified against the DNA. The CDR3 sequence runs 15 residues, both termini included. This CDR3 is CASSLGQEANYGYTS.

The chain uses TRBV11-2 and TRBJ2-1; unclear D gene. This CDR3 comprises 14 residues. CDR1 SGHAT and CDR2 FQNNGV come from the germline V gene. The germline V and J ends were trimmed by 6 bases and 9 bases, with 18 bases remaining between them. The CDR3 region has the DNA TGTGCCAGCAGTGTACGCCGGCTAGTTAGTGAGCAGTTCTTC. Translation: CASSVRRLVSEQFF.

The rearrangement uses TRBV11-2 and TRBJ1-2, with 7 bases that match TRBD1. With 1 base clipped from V and 8 bases from J, the junction kept 10 bases outside the gene matches. The CDR3 is 15 residues long. The germline gives CDR1 SGHAT, CDR2 FQNNGV. As DNA, the CDR3 is TGTGCCAGCAGCTTAGGCGGGACAGCCATAGGGGGCTACACCTTC. Translation: CASSLGGTAIGGYTF.

The chain links TRBV28 to TRBJ2-7; D call uncertain. Looked up from germline, CDR1 is MDHEN and CDR2 is SYDVKM. Trimming left V 5 bases short and J 11 bases short, with 25 bases between. The CDR3 covers 15 residues. The CDR3 reads CASSADGRTLREEYF. The CDR3 DNA reads TGTGCCAGCAGTGCAGACGGACGGACCCTTAGAGAGGAGTACTTC.